This TCR beta chain was obtained from a study of PD-1 blockade in classical Hodgkin lymphoma. Overall study: Administration of nivolumab to patients was at 3 mg/kg intravenously every 2 weeks.

TCRdb's table, derived via immunoSEQ multiplex PCR, lists solely in-frame clones and lacks some. This table holds about 110,000 clones, approximately 89% found once. Time point in this sample: cycle 4 day 1 (C4D1), after 6 weeks of nivolumab. Relapses following autologous stem cell transplantation were seen in all patients, with brentuximab vedotin exposure varying. Classification of best responses gave complete response, partial response or progressive disease. Comment on this clone: Its antigen is not identified.

V was trimmed by 3 bases and J by 2 bases, leaving 7 bases between them. This CDR3 has 13 residues. Germline values: CDR1 LNHNV, CDR2 YYDKDF (reference sequence). Study results and caveats: At baseline, newly diagnosed patients reportedly showed less TCR diversity than healthy donors.

The V and J genes are TRBV15 and TRBJ2-5, with TRBD2 as a possible D gene (5 bases). This receptor was obtained from a human donor with classical Hodgkin lymphoma. The sequences come from peripheral blood mononuclear cells (PBMCs), collected before the fourth cycle of nivolumab. CDR3 DNA: TGTGCCACCAGCAGCGAGGGACAAGAGACCCAGTACTTC. Its protein product is CATSSEGQETQYF.